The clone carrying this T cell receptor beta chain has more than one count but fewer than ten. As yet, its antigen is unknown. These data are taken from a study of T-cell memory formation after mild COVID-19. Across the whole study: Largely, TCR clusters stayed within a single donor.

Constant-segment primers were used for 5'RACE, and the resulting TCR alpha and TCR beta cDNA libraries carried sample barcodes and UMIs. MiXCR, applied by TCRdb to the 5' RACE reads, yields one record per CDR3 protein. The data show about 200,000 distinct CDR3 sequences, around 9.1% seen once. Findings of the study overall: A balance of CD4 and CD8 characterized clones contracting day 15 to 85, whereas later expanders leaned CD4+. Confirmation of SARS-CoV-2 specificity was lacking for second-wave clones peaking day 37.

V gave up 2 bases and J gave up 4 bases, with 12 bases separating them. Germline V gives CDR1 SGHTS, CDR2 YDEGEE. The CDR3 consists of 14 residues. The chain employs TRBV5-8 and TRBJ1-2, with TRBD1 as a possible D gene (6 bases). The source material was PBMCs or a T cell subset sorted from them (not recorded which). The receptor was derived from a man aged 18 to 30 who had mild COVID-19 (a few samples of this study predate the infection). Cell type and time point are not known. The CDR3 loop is CASSFWTAPYGYTF. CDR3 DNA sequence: TGTGCCAGCAGCTTCTGGACAGCTCCCTATGGCTACACCTTC.